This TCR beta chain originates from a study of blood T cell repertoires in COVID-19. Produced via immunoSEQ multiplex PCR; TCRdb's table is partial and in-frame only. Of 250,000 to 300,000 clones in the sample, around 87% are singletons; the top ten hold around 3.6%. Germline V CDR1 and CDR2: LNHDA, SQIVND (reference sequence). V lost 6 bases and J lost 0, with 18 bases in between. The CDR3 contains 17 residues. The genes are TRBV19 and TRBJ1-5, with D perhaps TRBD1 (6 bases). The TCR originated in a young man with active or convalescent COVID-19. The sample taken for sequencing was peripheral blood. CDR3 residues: CASRTGRITYSNQPQHF. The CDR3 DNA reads TGTGCCAGTAGAACAGGGCGGATAACATATAGCAATCAGCCCCAGCATTTT. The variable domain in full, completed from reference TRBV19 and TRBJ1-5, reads DGGITQSPKYLFRKEGQNVTLSCEQNLNHDAMYWYRQDPGQGLRLIYYSQIVNDFQKGDIAEGYSVSREKKESFPLTVTSAQKNPTAFYLCASRTGRITYSNQPQHFGDGTRLSIL.